This TCR beta chain emerged from a study of T cell responses to AZD1222 COVID-19 vaccine. Data came from immunoSEQ multiplex PCR; TCRdb stores just in-frame clones and leaves some out. Among around 160,000 clones, just over 90% were seen once, and the ten largest hold 1.5% to 2%. The V end lost 2 bases, the J end lost 7 bases, and 9 bases lay between the germline ends. Germline V lookup: CDR1 SGHNT, CDR2 YENEEA. The CDR3 totals 14 residues. The receptor was derived from an adult in good health. This chain joins TRBV11-3 and TRBJ1-6; unclear D gene. Sequences were derived from peripheral blood, sampled on day 0 of AZD1222 vaccination. The DNA of the CDR3 is TGTGCCAGCAGCTTACTGGGGAGCAATTCACCCCTCCACTTT. Protein product: CASSLLGSNSPLHF.